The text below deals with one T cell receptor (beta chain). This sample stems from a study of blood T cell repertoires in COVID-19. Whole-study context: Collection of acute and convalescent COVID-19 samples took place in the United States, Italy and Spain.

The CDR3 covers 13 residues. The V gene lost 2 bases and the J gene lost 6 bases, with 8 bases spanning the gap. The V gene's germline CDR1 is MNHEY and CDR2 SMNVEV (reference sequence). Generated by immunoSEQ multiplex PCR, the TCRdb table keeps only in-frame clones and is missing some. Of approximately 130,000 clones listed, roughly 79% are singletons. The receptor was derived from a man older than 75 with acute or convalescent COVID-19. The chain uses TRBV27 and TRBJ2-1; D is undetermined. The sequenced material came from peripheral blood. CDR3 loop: CASSLNLSNEQFF. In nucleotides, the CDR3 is TGTGCCAGCAGTTTAAATCTCAGCAATGAGCAGTTCTTC.